This T cell receptor beta chain was captured by sequencing in a study of blood T cell repertoires in COVID-19. Study background: Sites in the United States, Italy and Spain provided acute and convalescent COVID-19 samples. In each case, the material was cDNA or gDNA derived from T cells, B-cell-depleted T cells, or PBMCs.

V was shortened by 2 bases and J by 4 bases, with 12 bases between the two germline ends. Germline CDR1 and CDR2: MDHEN and SYDVKM. CDR3 length equals 15 residues. Original methodology: From reference gene primer amplification, estimates of nucleated cell counts were derived. Data came from immunoSEQ multiplex PCR; TCRdb stores just in-frame clones and leaves some out. V, J and clone size are those of that table, while D and trimming were read from the DNA. This sample has more than 95,000 clones, with roughly 82% found just once. The sample was peripheral blood. The sequence was collected from a man at least 80 years old with acute or convalescent COVID-19. V is TRBV28 and J is TRBJ1-5; no clear D gene. The CDR3 sequence is CASSLGGMGNQPQHF. CDR3 coding DNA: TGTGCCAGCAGTTTAGGAGGGATGGGGAATCAGCCCCAGCATTTT.